The next 29 T cell receptor beta chains were all read from a single sample in a study of vaccination and CD4 T cells after COVID-19. Their recognized antigens are unknown. Treatment: approximately 11-day PBMC culture with coronavirus spike peptide pools or control peptides (ViraFEST assay). Cultured CD4+ T cells had their DNA profiled by the Oncomine TCR Beta short-read assay. One entry per CDR3 protein, called by TCRdb with MiXCR from the PCR reads. The sample lists about 14,000 distinct CDR3 sequences, 45% to 50% occurring once. Sequencing input: CD4+ T cells from blood, cultured in vitro. All receptors come from a human donor who had recovered from COVID-19.

This clonotype turned up a few times. The chain couples TRBV7-8 to TRBJ2-7; 7 nucleotides agree with TRBD1. Germline lookup yields CDR1 SGHVS and CDR2 FQNEAQ. V was pared by 3 bases and J by 7 bases, with 3 bases of the junction left unmatched. The length of the CDR3 is 12 residues. This CDR3 reads CASSLTGSEQYF. The CDR3 coding sequence is TGTGCCAGCAGCTTGACAGGGAGTGAGCAGTACTTC.

V is TRBV6-2 or TRBV6-3 and J is TRBJ2-1, with TRBD2 matching 8 bases. This CDR3 is 15 amino acids long. CDR1 MNHEY and CDR2 SVGEGT come from the germline V gene. J was trimmed by 4 bases and V by 7 bases; bases with no gene match: 9. The CDR3 protein is CASTLASGHYNEQFF. The CDR3 DNA sequence: TGTGCCAGCACCCTGGCTAGCGGGCATTACAATGAGCAGTTCTTC.

This rearrangement joins TRBV7-9 to TRBJ1-2; 7 bases are a match to TRBD1. V shed 5 bases and J 4 bases; nucleotides not matched to a gene: 7. CDR1 SEHNR and CDR2 FQNEAQ come from the germline V gene (reference sequence). CDR3 length: 14 residues. In DNA form, the CDR3 reads TGTGCCAGCAGCATAGAGGGACAGCGCTATGGCTACACCTTC. Encoded protein: CASSIEGQRYGYTF.

The rearrangement uses TRBV7-9 and TRBJ1-1, with no clear D. This CDR3 has 15 amino acids. The germline CDR1 and CDR2 sequences are SEHNR and FQNEAQ (reference sequence). Trimming removed 1 base at V and 3 bases at J, with 12 bases between. DNA for the CDR3: TGTGCCAGCAGCTTAGGCCGGGCCTTGGACACTGAAGCTTTCTTT. This gives the protein CASSLGRALDTEAFF.

The chain couples TRBV4-1 to TRBJ2-3; 8 bases are shared with TRBD2. Germline assignment: CDR1 MGHRA and CDR2 YSYEKL. The CDR3 length is 15 residues. J lost 4 bases, V lost 0 bases, and 3 bases had no gene match. The CDR3 spells CASSQEAGDPDTQYF. CDR3 nucleotides: TGCGCCAGCAGCCAAGAAGCGGGGGACCCAGATACGCAGTATTTT.

The V gene is TRBV7-9, the J gene TRBJ2-1, with 11 bases matching TRBD2. This CDR3 is 17 amino acids long. V shed 1 base and J 10 bases; nucleotides not matched to a gene: 12. Germline V lookup: CDR1 SEHNR, CDR2 FQNEAQ (reference sequence). The CDR3 DNA reads as TGTGCCAGCAGCTTAGGATCGGGGACTAGCGGAGCAGGGGAGCAGTTCTTC. Protein: CASSLGSGTSGAGEQFF.

The chain combines TRBV2 with TRBJ2-5; D assignment may be TRBD1 or TRBD2 (5 bases each). Between the trimmed V and J ends, which lost 4 bases and 4 bases, there was a span of 22 bases. Germline lookup yields CDR1 SNHLY and CDR2 FYNNEI. CDR3 length equals 17 residues. The CDR3 DNA sequence: TGTGCCAGCAGTGCTAACAGGCTAAGGACTCGCGGAGAGACCCAGTACTTC. This translates into CASSANRLRTRGETQYF. The full variable domain, rest sourced from reference TRBV2 and TRBJ2-5, is EPEVTQTPSHQVTQMGQEVILRCVPISNHLYFYWYRQILGQKVEFLVSFYNNEISEKSEIFDDQFSVERPDGSNFTLKIRSTKLEDSAMYFCASSANRLRTRGETQYFGPGTRLLVL.

This chain joins TRBV15 and TRBJ1-1; 7 bases agree with TRBD1. The V segment lost 2 bases and the J segment 4 bases; nucleotides outside the gene matches: 4. The germline V gene has CDR1 LNHNV and CDR2 YYDKDF (reference sequence). This CDR3 is 14 amino acids long. The CDR3 DNA follows: TGTGCCACCAGCAGATGGCAGGGGGGCACTGAAGCTTTCTTT. Amino acids: CATSRWQGGTEAFF. The full variable domain, rest sourced from reference TRBV15 and TRBJ1-1, is DAMVIQNPRYQVTQFGKPVTLSCSQTLNHNVMYWYQQKSSQAPKLLFHYYDKDFNNEADTPDNFQSRRPNTSFCFLDIRSPGLGDTAMYLCATSRWQGGTEAFFGQGTRLTVV.

This chain joins TRBV6-1 and TRBJ1-1; a possible D gene is TRBD1 (6 bases). V dropped 6 bases and J dropped 1 base, with 15 bases sitting between them. The CDR3 loop spans 15 amino acids. The germline CDR1 and CDR2 sequences are MNHNS and SASEGT. CDR3 residues: CASRRGLQGNTEAFF. The CDR3, as DNA: TGTGCCAGCAGGCGTGGACTACAGGGGAACACTGAAGCTTTCTTT.

V gene TRBV20-1 combines with J gene TRBJ2-7, with 9 bases that match TRBD2. Germline V gene lookup returns CDR1 DFQATT and CDR2 SNEGSKA (reference sequence). The CDR3 has 13 residues. The junction had 8 bases not matched to a gene; V was cut back by 4 bases and J by 7 bases. In DNA form, the CDR3 reads TGCAGTGCTACGGGACTAGCCTTCGGTGAGCAGTACTTC. This gives the protein CSATGLAFGEQYF.

The CDR3 region is CASSPTRQTHGELFF. Here the CDR3 DNA reads TGCGCCAGCAGCCCGACCAGACAGACCCACGGGGAGCTGTTTTTT. The chain has TRBV5-1 and TRBJ2-2; tentatively, D is TRBD1 (5 bases). Trimming removed 4 bases from V and 7 bases from J, with 17 bases in between. The germline V gene encodes CDR1 SGHRS and CDR2 YFSETQ. This CDR3 contains 15 residues.

This rearrangement joins TRBV5-5 to TRBJ2-2; 8 bases are shared with TRBD1. Germline trimming cut 5 bases from V and 1 base from J; bases unmatched to any gene: 7. Germline CDR1 is SGHKS and CDR2 is YYEKEE (reference sequence). This CDR3 is built from 16 residues. The CDR3 region has the DNA TGTGCCAGCAGACCACGGACAGGGCGGAACACCGGGGAGCTGTTTTTT. It is translated as CASRPRTGRNTGELFF. Using reference TRBV5-5 and TRBJ2-2 for the parts outside the CDR3, the full variable domain is DAGVTQSPTHLIKTRGQQVTLRCSPISGHKSVSWYQQVLGQGPQFIFQYYEKEERGRGNFPDRFSARQFPNYSSELNVNALLLGDSALYLCASRPRTGRNTGELFFGEGSRLTVL.

The gene calls are TRBV6-2 or TRBV6-3 and TRBJ1-4; the D gene is possibly TRBD1 (5 bases). From germline, CDR1 is MNHEY and CDR2 SVGEGT. Trimming took 10 bases from V and 5 from J, leaving 20 bases between them. CDR3 length equals 15 residues. The CDR3 loop is CATARGVFGNEKLFF. CDR3 sequence (DNA): TGTGCCACCGCTAGGGGCGTTTTCGGCAATGAAAAACTGTTTTTT.

This rearrangement joins TRBV7-9 to TRBJ2-3, with D unresolved. V was trimmed by 4 bases and J by 0 bases, leaving 11 bases between them. The CDR3 totals 15 residues. The germline gives CDR1 SEHNR, CDR2 FQNEAQ (reference sequence). For the CDR3, the DNA is TGTGCCAGCAGCTATGGGGTTACTAGCACAGATACGCAGTATTTT. Encoded protein: CASSYGVTSTDTQYF.

The chain couples TRBV7-2 to TRBJ2-1, with D perhaps TRBD2 (6 bases). The CDR3 is made up of 18 amino acids. Germline V gene lookup returns CDR1 SGHTA and CDR2 FQGNSA. The V end lost 0 bases, the J end lost 7 bases, and 22 bases lay between the germline ends. The CDR3 here is CASSLAARGRFFKNEQFF. The CDR3 bases are TGTGCCAGCAGCTTAGCCGCGCGGGGCCGCTTCTTCAAGAATGAGCAGTTCTTC.

In its sample, this clonotype was seen a few times. The chain uses TRBV11-3 and TRBJ1-1, with 7 bases fitting TRBD1. This CDR3 region has 15 residues. The V and J ends lost 5 bases and 0 bases, in that order; junction bases with no gene match: 6. Germline V gene lookup returns CDR1 SGHNT and CDR2 YENEEA. In DNA form, the CDR3 reads TGTGCCAGCAGCGAGGGACAGATCATGAACACTGAAGCTTTCTTT. As protein: CASSEGQIMNTEAFF.

The table lists this clonotype with a few counts. The rearrangement uses TRBV18 and TRBJ2-1, with 8 bases fitting TRBD2. The germline V gene encodes CDR1 KGHSH and CDR2 LQKENI. The length of the CDR3 is 15 residues. The V gene end was trimmed by 3 bases and the J gene end by 4 bases; junction bases not matched to a gene: 5. CDR3 sequence reads: CASSPGRAKYNEQFF. CDR3 DNA: TGTGCCAGCTCACCCGGGAGGGCCAAATACAATGAGCAGTTCTTC.

The chain couples TRBV4-3 to TRBJ2-3, with TRBD2 matching 10 bases. V trimming: 1 base; J trimming: 2 bases; junction bases outside the gene matches: 12. In germline, CDR1 is LGHNA, CDR2 YSLEER. This CDR3 is built from 19 residues. The CDR3 loop reads CASSQVALQREGNTDTQYF. In DNA, the CDR3 is TGCGCCAGCAGCCAAGTTGCCCTCCAGCGGGAGGGGAACACAGATACGCAGTATTTT.

This clonotype has just a few counts. V gene TRBV7-9 combines with J gene TRBJ1-6; D is unresolved. This CDR3 has 14 residues. CDR1 and CDR2 (germline): SEHNR, FQNEAQ (reference sequence). V shed 4 bases and J shed 9 bases, with 13 bases lying between them. The CDR3, as DNA: TGTGCCAGCAGCTGGGATTCGGACCTTTCACCCCTCCACTTT. Its protein is CASSWDSDLSPLHF.

This clonotype was detected a few times. V is TRBV20-1 and J is TRBJ1-3; D uncertain. Trimming left V 0 bases short and J 7 bases short, with 13 bases between. The V gene's germline CDR1 is DFQATT and CDR2 SNEGSKA (reference sequence). The CDR3 loop spans 14 amino acids. CDR3 loop: CSAREGSWTNTIYF. The CDR3 DNA reads as TGCAGTGCTAGAGAAGGATCGTGGACCAACACCATATATTTT.

The V call is TRBV6-1, the J call TRBJ2-2; D might be TRBD2 (7 bases). The germline CDR1 and CDR2 sequences are MNHNS and SASEGT. CDR3 length: 18 amino acids. V lost 6 bases and J 6 bases, leaving 26 bases between the germline ends. The CDR3 DNA reads TGTGCCAGCAGCGAGAGGTCGGGGGGCAGGGTATCCGCCGGGGAGCTGTTTTTT. This translates into CASSERSGGRVSAGELFF.

V usage is TRBV29-1 and J usage is TRBJ1-5; the D gene is possibly TRBD1 (5 bases). Trimming shortened V by 6 bases and J by 3 bases, and 15 bases separated the two germline ends. CDR1 is SQVTM, CDR2 ANQGSEA, per germline. There are 14 residues in the CDR3. CDR3 nucleotide sequence: TGCAGCGTAGTATCCGACAGACCCAATCAGCCCCAGCATTTT. It translates to CSVVSDRPNQPQHF.

The CDR3 sequence is CATSEPSGGSYNEQFF. The CDR3 DNA is TGTGCCACCAGTGAACCTAGCGGAGGCTCCTACAATGAGCAGTTCTTC. The chain carries TRBV24-1 and TRBJ2-1, with 7 bases lining up with TRBD2. Germline V lookup: CDR1 KGHDR, CDR2 SFDVKD. Trimming at V came to 4 bases and at J to 0 bases, leaving 5 bases not matched to a gene. CDR3 size: 16 residues.

The chain uses TRBV7-2 and TRBJ2-1; no firm D call. V shed 5 bases and J shed 5 bases, with 10 bases lying between them. Germline values: CDR1 SGHTA, CDR2 FQGNSA. The CDR3 spans 13 residues. CDR3 DNA sequence: TGTGCCAGCAGCATCGGGCCCAACAATGAGCAGTTCTTC. Translating it yields CASSIGPNNEQFF.

This chain joins TRBV18 and TRBJ2-3, with 8 bases identical to TRBD1. CDR3 size: 15 residues. CDR1 is KGHSH and CDR2 is LQKENI in the germline V gene. V shed 2 bases and J 8 bases; nucleotides not matched to a gene: 9. Here the CDR3 DNA reads TGTGCCAGCTCACCATGGCAGGGGGCGTCCGTTACGCAGTATTTT. Its translation: CASSPWQGASVTQYF.

The chain employs TRBV7-9 and TRBJ1-1, with a possible D match to TRBD1 (6 bases). CDR1 and CDR2 from the germline V gene are SEHNR and FQNEAQ (reference sequence). This CDR3 comprises 16 residues. Trimming stripped 3 bases from V and 3 bases from J, with 17 bases between. The CDR3 sequence is CASSFLLGGRDTEAFF. In DNA form, the CDR3 reads TGTGCCAGCAGCTTCTTGCTGGGGGGGCGGGACACTGAAGCTTTCTTT.

V usage is TRBV5-6 and J usage is TRBJ1-5, with a weak D call TRBD1 (5 bases). V lost 2 bases and J 2 bases, leaving 11 bases between the germline ends. This CDR3 spans 15 amino acids. Germline assignment: CDR1 SGHDT and CDR2 YYEEEE. This CDR3 is CASSFFGARNQPQHF. CDR3 coding DNA: TGTGCCAGCAGCTTTTTCGGGGCTCGCAATCAGCCCCAGCATTTT.

This rearrangement joins TRBV18 to TRBJ2-5; 8 bases are shared with TRBD1. V gave up 0 bases and J gave up 6 bases; unmatched junction bases: 6. This CDR3 is 15 amino acids long. The germline CDR1 and CDR2 sequences are KGHSH and LQKENI. For the CDR3, the DNA is TGTGCCAGCTCACCACCTGCAGGACAGGGAAAGACCCAGTACTTC. It encodes CASSPPAGQGKTQYF.

The sample holds a few counts of this clonotype. The rearrangement joins TRBV27 to TRBJ1-6; D may be TRBD1 (6 bases). The germline CDR1 and CDR2 sequences are MNHEY and SMNVEV (reference sequence). Trimming shortened V by 1 base and J by 5 bases, and 9 bases separated the two germline ends. The CDR3 is 15 residues long. CDR3 coding DNA: TGTGCCAGCAGTTTATGGGACACTAATAATTCACCCCTCCACTTT. It specifies CASSLWDTNNSPLHF.